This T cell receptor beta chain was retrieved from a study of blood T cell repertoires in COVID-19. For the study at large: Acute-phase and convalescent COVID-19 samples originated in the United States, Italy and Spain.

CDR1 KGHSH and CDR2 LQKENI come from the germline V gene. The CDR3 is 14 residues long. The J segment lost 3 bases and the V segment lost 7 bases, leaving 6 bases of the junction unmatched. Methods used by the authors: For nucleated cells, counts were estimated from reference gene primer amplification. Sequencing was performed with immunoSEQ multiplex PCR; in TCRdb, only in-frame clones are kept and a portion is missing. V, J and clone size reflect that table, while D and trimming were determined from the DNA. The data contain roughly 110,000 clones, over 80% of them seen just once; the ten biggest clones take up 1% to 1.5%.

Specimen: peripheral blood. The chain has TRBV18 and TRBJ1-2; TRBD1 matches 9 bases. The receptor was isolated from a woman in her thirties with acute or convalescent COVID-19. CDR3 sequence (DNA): TGTGCCAGCTTAAACACAGGGGGCGACTATGGCTACACCTTC. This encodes CASLNTGGDYGYTF.